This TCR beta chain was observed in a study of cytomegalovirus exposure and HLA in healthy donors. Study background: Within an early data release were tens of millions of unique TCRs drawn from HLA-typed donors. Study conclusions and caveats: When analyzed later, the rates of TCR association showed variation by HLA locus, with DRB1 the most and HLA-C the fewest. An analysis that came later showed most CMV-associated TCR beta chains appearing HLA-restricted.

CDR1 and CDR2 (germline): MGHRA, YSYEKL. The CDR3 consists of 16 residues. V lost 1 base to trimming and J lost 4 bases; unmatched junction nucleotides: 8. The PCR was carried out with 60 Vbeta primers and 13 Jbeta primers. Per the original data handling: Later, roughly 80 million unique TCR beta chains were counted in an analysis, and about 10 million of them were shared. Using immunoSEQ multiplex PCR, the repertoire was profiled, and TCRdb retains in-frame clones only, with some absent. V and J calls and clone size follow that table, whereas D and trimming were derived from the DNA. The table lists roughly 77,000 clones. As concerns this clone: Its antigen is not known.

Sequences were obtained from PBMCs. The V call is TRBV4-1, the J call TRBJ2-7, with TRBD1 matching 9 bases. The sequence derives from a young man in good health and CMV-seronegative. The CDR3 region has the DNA TGCGCCAGCAGCCAAGGTTCCGGGACAGGGCTGTACGAGCAGTACTTC. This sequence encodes CASSQGSGTGLYEQYF.